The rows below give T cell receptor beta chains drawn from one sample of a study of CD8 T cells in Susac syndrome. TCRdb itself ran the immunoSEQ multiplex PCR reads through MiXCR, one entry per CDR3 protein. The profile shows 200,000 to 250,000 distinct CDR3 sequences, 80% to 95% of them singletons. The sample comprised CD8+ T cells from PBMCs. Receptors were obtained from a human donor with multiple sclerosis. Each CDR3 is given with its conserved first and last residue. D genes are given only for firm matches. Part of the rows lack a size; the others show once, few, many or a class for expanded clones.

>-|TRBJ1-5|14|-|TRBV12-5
CASGLVWDNQPQHF
TGTGCTAGTGGTTTGGTTTGGGACAATCAGCCCCAGCATTTT
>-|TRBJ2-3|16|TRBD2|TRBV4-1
CASSQEGAGGPGTQYF
TGCGCCAGCAGCCAAGAAGGAGCGGGAGGGCCCGGTACGCAGTATTTT
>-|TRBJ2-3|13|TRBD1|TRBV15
CATNDRGTDTQYF
TGTGCCACCAACGACAGGGGAACAGATACGCAGTATTTT
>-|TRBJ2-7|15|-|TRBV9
CASSPQSGTPYEQYF
TGTGCCAGCAGCCCTCAAAGCGGGACACCCTACGAGCAGTACTTC
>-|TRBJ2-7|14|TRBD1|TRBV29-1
CSVLGGQGSYEQYF
TGCAGCGTCCTGGGGGGACAGGGGTCCTACGAGCAGTACTTC
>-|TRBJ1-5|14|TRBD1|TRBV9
CASNQGAPYQPQHF
TGTGCCAGCAACCAGGGGGCACCGTATCAGCCCCAGCATTTT
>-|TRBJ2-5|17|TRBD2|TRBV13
CASSPAAGGLIKETQYF
TGTGCCAGCAGCCCCGCGGCGGGGGGGCTCATTAAAGAGACCCAGTACTTC
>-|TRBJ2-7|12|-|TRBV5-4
CASSLETGEQYF
TGTGCCAGCAGCTTGGAAACGGGCGAGCAGTACTTC
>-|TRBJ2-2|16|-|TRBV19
CASSNWVTGNTGELFF
TGTGCCAGTAGTAATTGGGTGACAGGGAACACCGGGGAGCTGTTTTTT
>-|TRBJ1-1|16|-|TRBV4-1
CASSQDAGSGNTEAFF
TGCGCCAGCAGCCAAGATGCGGGTAGTGGTAACACTGAAGCTTTCTTT
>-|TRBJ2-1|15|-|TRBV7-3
CASSYGGYSYNEQFF
TGTGCCAGCAGCTATGGAGGGTACTCCTACAATGAGCAGTTCTTC
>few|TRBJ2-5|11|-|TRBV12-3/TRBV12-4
CASRTQETQYF
TGTGCCAGCAGGACACAAGAGACCCAGTACTTC
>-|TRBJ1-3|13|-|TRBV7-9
CASSLVEGDTIYF
TGTGCCAGCAGCTTAGTCGAGGGGGACACCATATATTTT
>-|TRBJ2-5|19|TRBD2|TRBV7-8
CASSPTVRGREGRGETQYF
TGTGCCAGCAGCCCAACGGTGCGGGGCCGGGAGGGCCGGGGAGAGACCCAGTACTTC
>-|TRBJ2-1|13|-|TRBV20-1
CSASGGDNNEQFF
TGCAGTGCTAGCGGGGGTGACAACAATGAGCAGTTCTTC
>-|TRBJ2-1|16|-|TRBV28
CASSLSWTVGYNEQFF
TGTGCCAGCAGTTTATCCTGGACAGTAGGATACAATGAGCAGTTCTTC
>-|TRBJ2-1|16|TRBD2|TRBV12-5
CASGLGGLAFYNEQFF
TGTGCTAGTGGTTTGGGGGGACTAGCGTTCTACAATGAGCAGTTCTTC
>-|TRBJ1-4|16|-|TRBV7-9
CASSLQPGHLNEKLFF
TGTGCCAGCAGCTTGCAACCGGGACACCTTAATGAAAAACTGTTTTTT
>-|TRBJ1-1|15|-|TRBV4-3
CASSQDRYGNTEAFF
TGCGCCAGCAGCCAAGACAGGTACGGGAACACTGAAGCTTTCTTT
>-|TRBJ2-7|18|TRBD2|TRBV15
CATSRMMGPGTSYDEQYF
TGTGCCACTAGCAGGATGATGGGGCCCGGGACTAGCTACGACGAGCAGTACTTC
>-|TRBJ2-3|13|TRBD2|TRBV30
CAGTSGSSDTQYF
TGTGCCGGGACTAGCGGGAGTTCAGATACGCAGTATTTT
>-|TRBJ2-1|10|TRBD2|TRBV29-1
CSGGGHEQFF
TGCAGCGGGGGGGGACATGAGCAGTTCTTC
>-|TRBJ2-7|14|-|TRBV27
CASSSDGVLNEQYF
TGTGCCAGCAGTTCGGACGGGGTACTTAACGAGCAGTACTTC
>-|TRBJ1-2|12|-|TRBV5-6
CASSLGLYGYTF
TGTGCCAGCAGCTTGGGTCTCTATGGCTACACCTTC
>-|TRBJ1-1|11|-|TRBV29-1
CSVVGGTEAFF
TGCAGCGTTGTCGGGGGTACTGAAGCTTTCTTT
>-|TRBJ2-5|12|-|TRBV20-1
CSANPGTGTQYF
TGCAGTGCTAACCCCGGGACGGGGACCCAGTACTTC
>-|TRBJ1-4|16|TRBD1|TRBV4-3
CASSPGTGLIGEKLFF
TGCGCCAGCAGCCCTGGGACAGGGTTAATCGGGGAAAAACTGTTTTTT
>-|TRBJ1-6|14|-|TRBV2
CASSELGPNSPLHF
TGTGCCAGCAGTGAACTAGGACCCAATTCACCCCTCCACTTT
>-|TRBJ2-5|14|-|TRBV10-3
CAISEDGFQETQYF
TGTGCCATCAGTGAAGACGGGTTCCAAGAGACCCAGTACTTC
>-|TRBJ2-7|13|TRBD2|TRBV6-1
CASSDSGTYEQYF
TGTGCCAGCAGTGATAGCGGGACCTACGAGCAGTACTTC
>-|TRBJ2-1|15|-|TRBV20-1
CSATTGYGPDNEQFF
TGCAGTGCAACTACCGGCTATGGGCCCGACAATGAGCAGTTCTTC
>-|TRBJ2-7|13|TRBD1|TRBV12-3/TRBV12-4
CASADRGTYEQYF
TGTGCCAGCGCGGACAGGGGGACCTACGAGCAGTACTTC
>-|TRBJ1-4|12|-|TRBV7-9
CATPRTDEKLFF
TGTGCCACCCCTCGGACTGATGAAAAACTGTTTTTT
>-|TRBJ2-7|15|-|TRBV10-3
CAIAPLIQGNYEQYF
TGTGCCATCGCCCCATTAATCCAGGGAAACTACGAGCAGTACTTC
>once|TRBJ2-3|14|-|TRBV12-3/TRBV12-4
CASNLGGRTDTQYF
TGTGCCAGCAACCTGGGGGGGCGCACAGATACGCAGTATTTT
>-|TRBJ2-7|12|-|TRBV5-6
CASSFGPGEQYF
TGTGCCAGCAGCTTTGGACCCGGAGAGCAGTACTTC
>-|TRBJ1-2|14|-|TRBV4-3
CASSQTLTNYGYTF
TGCGCCAGCAGCCAGACTCTTACTAACTATGGCTACACCTTC
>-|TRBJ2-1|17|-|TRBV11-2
CASSNPGGQGAVNEQFF
TGTGCCAGCAGCAACCCGGGGGGGCAGGGGGCGGTGAATGAGCAGTTCTTC
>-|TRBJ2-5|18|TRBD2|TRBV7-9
CASSLANSVAGGEETQYF
TGTGCCAGCAGCTTAGCAAACTCCGTAGCGGGAGGGGAAGAGACCCAGTACTTC
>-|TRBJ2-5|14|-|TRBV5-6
CASSTDQQGKTQYF
TGTGCCAGCAGCACCGACCAGCAGGGGAAGACCCAGTACTTC
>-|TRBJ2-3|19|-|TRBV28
CASSTVALSASEFTDTQYF
TGTGCCAGCAGTACCGTAGCCCTTTCAGCCTCCGAATTCACAGATACGCAGTATTTT
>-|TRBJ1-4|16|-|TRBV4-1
CASSQDGHPTNEKLFF
TGCGCCAGCAGCCAAGATGGACACCCAACTAATGAAAAACTGTTTTTT
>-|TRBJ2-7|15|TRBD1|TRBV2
CASSDGGQVGGEQYF
TGTGCCAGCAGTGATGGGGGACAGGTTGGCGGGGAGCAGTACTTC
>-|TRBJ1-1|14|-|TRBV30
CAWSLLGGNTEAFF
TGTGCCTGGAGCTTACTGGGGGGGAACACTGAAGCTTTCTTT
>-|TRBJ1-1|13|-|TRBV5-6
CASSLGLGFEAFF
TGTGCCAGCAGCTTGGGTCTCGGATTTGAAGCTTTCTTT
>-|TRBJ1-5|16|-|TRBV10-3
CAISDPSFSGNQPQHF
TGTGCCATCAGTGACCCGTCCTTTTCGGGCAATCAGCCCCAGCATTTT
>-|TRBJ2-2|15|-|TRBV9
CASSVTFSNTGELFF
TGTGCCAGCAGCGTAACGTTCAGCAACACCGGGGAGCTGTTTTTT
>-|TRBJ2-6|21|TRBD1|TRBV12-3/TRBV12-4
CASSLSDPPGQGRAGANVLTF
TGTGCCAGCAGTTTATCGGACCCTCCGGGACAGGGTAGGGCTGGGGCCAACGTCCTGACTTTC